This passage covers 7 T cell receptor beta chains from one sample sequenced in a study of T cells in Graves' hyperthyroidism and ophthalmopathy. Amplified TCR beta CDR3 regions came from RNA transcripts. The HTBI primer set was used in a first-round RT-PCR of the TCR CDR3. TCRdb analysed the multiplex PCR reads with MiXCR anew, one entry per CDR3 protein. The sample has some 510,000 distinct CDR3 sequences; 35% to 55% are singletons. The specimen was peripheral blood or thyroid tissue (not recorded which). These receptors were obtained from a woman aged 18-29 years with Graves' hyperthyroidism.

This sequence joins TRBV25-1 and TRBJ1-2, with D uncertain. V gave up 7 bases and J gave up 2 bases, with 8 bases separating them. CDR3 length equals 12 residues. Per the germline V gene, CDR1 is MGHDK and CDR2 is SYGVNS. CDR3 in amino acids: CASTDGNYGYTF. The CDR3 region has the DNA TGTGCCAGCACGGACGGGAACTATGGCTACACCTTC.

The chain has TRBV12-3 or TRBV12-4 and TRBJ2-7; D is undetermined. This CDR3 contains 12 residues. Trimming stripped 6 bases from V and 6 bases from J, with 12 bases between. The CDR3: CASSLNFAEQYF. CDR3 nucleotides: TGTGCCAGCAGCTTAAACTTCGCCGAGCAGTACTTC.

The CDR3 DNA reads as TGTGCCAGCAGCTCCGGGACAGGACCCACTGAAGCTTTCTTT. This encodes CASSSGTGPTEAFF. This chain links TRBV25-1 with TRBJ1-1; 8 bases are shared with TRBD1. The junction had 7 bases not matched to a gene; V was cut back by 6 bases and J by 4 bases. The germline gives CDR1 MGHDK, CDR2 SYGVNS. The CDR3 runs to 14 residues.

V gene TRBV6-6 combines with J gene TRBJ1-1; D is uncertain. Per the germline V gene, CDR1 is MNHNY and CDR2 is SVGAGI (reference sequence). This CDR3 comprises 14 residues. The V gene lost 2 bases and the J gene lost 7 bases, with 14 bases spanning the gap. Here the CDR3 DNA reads TGTGCCAGCAGTTACCTCGCCAGAACTCGTGAAGCTTTCTTT. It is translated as CASSYLARTREAFF.

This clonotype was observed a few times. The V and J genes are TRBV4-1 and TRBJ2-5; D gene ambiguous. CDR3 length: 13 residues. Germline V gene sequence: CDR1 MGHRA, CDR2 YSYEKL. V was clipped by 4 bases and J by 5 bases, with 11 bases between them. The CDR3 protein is CASSLLFGETQYF. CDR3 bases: TGCGCCAGCAGCCTCCTCTTCGGTGAGACCCAGTACTTC.

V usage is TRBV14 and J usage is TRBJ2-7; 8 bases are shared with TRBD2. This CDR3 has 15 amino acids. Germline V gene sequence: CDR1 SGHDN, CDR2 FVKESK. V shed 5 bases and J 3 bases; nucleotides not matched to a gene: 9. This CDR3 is CASSARTSRYYEQYF. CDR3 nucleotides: TGTGCCAGCAGCGCGAGGACTAGCCGTTACTACGAGCAGTACTTC.

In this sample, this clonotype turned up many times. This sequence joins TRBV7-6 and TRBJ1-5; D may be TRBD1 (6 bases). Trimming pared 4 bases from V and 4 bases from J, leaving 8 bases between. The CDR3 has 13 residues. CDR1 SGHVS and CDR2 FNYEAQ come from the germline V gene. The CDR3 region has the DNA TGTGCCAGCAGCTACGACAGGAATCAGCCCCAGCATTTT. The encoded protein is CASSYDRNQPQHF.